These 11 T cell receptor beta chains were all obtained from the same sample, sequenced in a study of T cells in women clearing cervical HPV infection. Assay used: immunoSEQ multiplex PCR; TCRdb lists only in-frame clones, some missing. This specimen shows some 24,000 clones; the ten leading clones hold 6.6%. Source material: blood buffy coat. All receptors derive from a woman aged 18 to 75 with a cervical HPV16 infection that either progressed to CIN3+ or cleared (not recorded which).

This clone registers medium-sized by frequency. The CDR3 is cut off 3 residues early in the read; its end comes from the germline J gene. V gene TRBV5-1 combines with J gene TRBJ2-4; D perhaps matches TRBD1 (6 bases). Germline V gene lookup returns CDR1 SGHRS and CDR2 YFSETQ. The length of the CDR3 is 12 residues. The DNA read from the CDR3 is TGCGCCAGCAGCTTGGCCGAGGGGGTT. This gives the protein CASSLAEGV. Given in full, the CDR3 is CASSLAEGVQYF. Combining the CDR3 with reference TRBV5-1 and TRBJ2-4 gives the whole variable domain KAGVTQTPRYLIKTRGQQVTLSCSPISGHRSVSWYQQTPGQGLQFLFEYFSETQRNKGNFPGRFSGRQFSNSRSEMNVSTLELGDSALYLCASSLAEGVQYFGAGTRLSVL.

To note about this clone: Read coverage stops 3 residues before the CDR3 terminus; the germline J gene supplies the remainder. The rearrangement joins TRBV7-9 to TRBJ1-2; a possible D gene is TRBD1 (5 bases). Per germline, CDR1 SEHNR and CDR2 FQNEAQ (reference sequence). This CDR3 has 15 residues. CDR3 DNA (partial): TGTGCCAGCAGCCCAGGGTACTCCCGGTTATACGAC. Residues: CASSPGYSRLYD. From start to end, the CDR3 is CASSPGYSRLYDYTF. The variable domain in full, with the rest retrieved from reference TRBV7-9 and TRBJ1-2, is DTGVSQNPRHKITKRGQNVTFRCDPISEHNRLYWYRQTLGQGPEFLTYFQNEAQLEKSRLLSDRFSAERPKGSFSTLEIQRTEQGDSAMYLCASSPGYSRLYDYTFGSGTRLTVV.

Note on this clone: Coverage ceases 3 residues before the CDR3 finishes, and the germline J gene fills in the end. The V gene is TRBV19, the J gene TRBJ2-2, with D tentatively TRBD2 (6 bases). This CDR3 is 15 amino acids long. V lost 5 bases and J lost 1, with 11 bases in between. The germline V gene has CDR1 LNHDA and CDR2 SQIVND (reference sequence). The CDR3 bases that were read are TGTGCCAGTAGTTTGGGGGGAATGAACACCGGGGAG. It yields the protein CASSLGGMNTGE. In full, the CDR3 reads CASSLGGMNTGELFF.

About this clone itself: The read halts 3 residues ahead of the CDR3 end, with the missing end drawn from the germline J gene. The chain combines TRBV6-1 with TRBJ1-2; 8 bases fit TRBD1. The CDR3 sequence is 15 residues long. Germline V gene lookup returns CDR1 MNHNS and CDR2 SASEGT. The J segment lost 4 bases and the V segment lost 4 bases, leaving 8 bases of the junction unmatched. CDR3 DNA, as far as it was read: TGTGCCAGCAGTGGGGAACAGGGGGTACTCTATGGC. Protein sequence: CASSGEQGVLYG. The complete CDR3 protein is CASSGEQGVLYGYTF.

The covered CDR3 bases are TGTGCCAGCAGCTCTGGTCTAGCGGGGGCCTACGAG. Residues: CASSSGLAGAYE. The whole CDR3 protein reads CASSSGLAGAYEQYF. The chain joins TRBV7-9 to TRBJ2-7; TRBD2 matches at 10 bases. The DNA ends 3 residues before the CDR3 does, and the rest of the CDR3 is filled in from the germline J gene. This CDR3 region has 15 residues. CDR1 and CDR2 (germline): SEHNR, FQNEAQ (reference sequence). Trimming removed 4 bases from V and 2 bases from J; junction bases left unmatched: 5.

As to this clone: Read data end 3 residues before the CDR3 end; the end is taken from the germline J gene. V is TRBV7-9 and J is TRBJ1-4, with 9 nucleotides matching TRBD1. The germline gives CDR1 SEHNR, CDR2 FQNEAQ (reference sequence). The CDR3 covers 14 residues. V lost 5 bases and J lost 7; bases outside the gene matches: 5. The CDR3 spells CASSPPDRGEKLFF. CDR3 DNA (partial): TGTGCCAGCAGCCCACCGGACAGGGGTGAAAAA.

On this clone: With the read ending 3 residues before the CDR3 end, the germline J gene is used to fill in that end. The J gene is TRBJ1-3, the V gene TRBV7-6; 7 bases are a match to TRBD1. This CDR3 comprises 15 residues. CDR1 and CDR2 (germline): SGHVS, FNYEAQ. V lost 2 bases, J lost 2 bases, and 3 bases stayed unmatched. Incomplete CDR3 DNA: TGTGCCAGCAGCTTACGGGGGACAGCTGGAAACACC. As protein: CASSLRGTAGNT. The entire CDR3 protein reads CASSLRGTAGNTIYF.

With respect to this clone: The read comes to an end 3 residues before the CDR3 does, leaving the germline J gene to fill in the end. J is TRBJ2-6 and V is TRBV2; tentatively, D is TRBD1 (8 bases). CDR3 length equals 16 residues. V lost 7 bases to trimming and J lost 2 bases, with 15 bases between them. Germline values: CDR1 SNHLY, CDR2 FYNNEI. The CDR3 loop reads CASMDREGPGANVLTF. The sequenced CDR3 bases are TGTGCCAGCATGGACAGGGAGGGGCCTGGGGCCAACGTC. The variable domain in full, with the rest retrieved from reference TRBV2 and TRBJ2-6, is EPEVTQTPSHQVTQMGQEVILRCVPISNHLYFYWYRQILGQKVEFLVSFYNNEISEKSEIFDDQFSVERPDGSNFTLKIRSTKLEDSAMYFCASMDREGPGANVLTFGAGSRLTVL.

Concerning this clone itself: The CDR3 is cut off 3 residues early in the read; its end comes from the germline J gene. The chain has TRBV19 and TRBJ2-7; D gene uncertain. There are 17 residues in the CDR3. V was pared by 2 bases and J by 4 bases, with 21 bases between. The germline V gene has CDR1 LNHDA and CDR2 SQIVND (reference sequence). The part of the CDR3 DNA that was read is TGTGCCAGTAGTATAAACCCGGGTCCCTCGGTTCAGTACGAG. Encoded protein: CASSINPGPSVQYE. The full-length CDR3 reads as CASSINPGPSVQYEQYF.

Regarding this clone: The DNA ends 3 residues before the CDR3 does, and the rest of the CDR3 is filled in from the germline J gene. The chain combines TRBV20-1 with TRBJ1-1, with TRBD1 as a possible D gene (6 bases). The CDR3 consists of 13 residues. Germline V gene lookup returns CDR1 DFQATT and CDR2 SNEGSKA (reference sequence). CDR3 DNA (partial): TGCAGTGCTAGAGAGTGGGGACACCAGGAA. The encoded protein is CSAREWGHQE. The complete CDR3 sequence is CSAREWGHQEAFF.

As concerns this clone: The read terminates 3 residues ahead of where the CDR3 ends, so the germline J gene completes it. The V gene is TRBV12-3 or TRBV12-4, the J gene TRBJ2-2; no reliable D call. V was pared by 3 bases and J by 3 bases, with 2 bases between. The CDR3 sequence is 12 residues long. The CDR3 DNA, read in part, is TGTGCCAGCAGTTTCTACACCGGGGAG. This gives the protein CASSFYTGE. The whole CDR3 sequence reads CASSFYTGELFF.